The present T cell receptor beta chain was sequenced within a study of OX40 agonist ivuxolimab in advanced cancers. Study information: Prior anti-PD-1, anti-PD-L1 or anti-CTLA-4 therapy was allowed; 40% to 50% had some. Overall study findings and caveats: Still undetermined is the antigen specificity of the expanded peripheral T cells. In general, CD8+ T cells held more expanded clones than CD4+ did, on average.

For this clone: As yet, its antigen is unknown.

The data were produced by immunoSEQ multiplex PCR, yet TCRdb's version contains in-frame clones alone and is incomplete. The sample holds under 50,000 clones; 82% are singletons and the top ten take about 7.6%. The specimen comprised CD4+ or CD8+ T cells sorted from blood, sampled in a trial of the OX40 agonist ivuxolimab. The clonotype comes from an adult with an advanced solid tumor such as melanoma, head and neck, liver or kidney cancer.

CDR3 in amino acids: CASSPQAGLGYEQYF. CDR3 coding DNA: TGTGCCAGCAGCCCGCAAGCGGGATTAGGGTACGAGCAGTACTTC. This rearrangement joins TRBV9 to TRBJ2-7; TRBD2 matches at 7 bases. Germline V gives CDR1 SGDLS, CDR2 YYNGEE. V shed 4 bases and J 4 bases; nucleotides not matched to a gene: 11. The CDR3 length is 15 residues.